This T cell receptor (beta chain) is from a study of T cells in Graves' hyperthyroidism and ophthalmopathy. Trimming took off 7 bases at V and 0 bases at J, with 2 bases between the two ends. This CDR3 has 11 amino acids. Germline loops: CDR1 LNHDA, CDR2 SQIVND (reference sequence). Template material for amplifying TCR beta CDR3 regions consisted of RNA transcripts. Primed by the HTBI set, a first-round RT-PCR was run on the TCR CDR3. In TCRdb, the multiplex PCR reads were re-called with MiXCR into one record per CDR3 protein. The sample records around 600,000 distinct CDR3 sequences, approximately 14% being singletons. This clonotype was observed a handful of times.

The chain couples TRBV19 to TRBJ2-3; no clear D. The TCR comes from a woman between 18 and 29 years old with Graves' ophthalmopathy. The sequencing input was blood. The CDR3, as DNA: TGTGCCAGTATTAGCACAGATACGCAGTATTTT. This encodes CASISTDTQYF.